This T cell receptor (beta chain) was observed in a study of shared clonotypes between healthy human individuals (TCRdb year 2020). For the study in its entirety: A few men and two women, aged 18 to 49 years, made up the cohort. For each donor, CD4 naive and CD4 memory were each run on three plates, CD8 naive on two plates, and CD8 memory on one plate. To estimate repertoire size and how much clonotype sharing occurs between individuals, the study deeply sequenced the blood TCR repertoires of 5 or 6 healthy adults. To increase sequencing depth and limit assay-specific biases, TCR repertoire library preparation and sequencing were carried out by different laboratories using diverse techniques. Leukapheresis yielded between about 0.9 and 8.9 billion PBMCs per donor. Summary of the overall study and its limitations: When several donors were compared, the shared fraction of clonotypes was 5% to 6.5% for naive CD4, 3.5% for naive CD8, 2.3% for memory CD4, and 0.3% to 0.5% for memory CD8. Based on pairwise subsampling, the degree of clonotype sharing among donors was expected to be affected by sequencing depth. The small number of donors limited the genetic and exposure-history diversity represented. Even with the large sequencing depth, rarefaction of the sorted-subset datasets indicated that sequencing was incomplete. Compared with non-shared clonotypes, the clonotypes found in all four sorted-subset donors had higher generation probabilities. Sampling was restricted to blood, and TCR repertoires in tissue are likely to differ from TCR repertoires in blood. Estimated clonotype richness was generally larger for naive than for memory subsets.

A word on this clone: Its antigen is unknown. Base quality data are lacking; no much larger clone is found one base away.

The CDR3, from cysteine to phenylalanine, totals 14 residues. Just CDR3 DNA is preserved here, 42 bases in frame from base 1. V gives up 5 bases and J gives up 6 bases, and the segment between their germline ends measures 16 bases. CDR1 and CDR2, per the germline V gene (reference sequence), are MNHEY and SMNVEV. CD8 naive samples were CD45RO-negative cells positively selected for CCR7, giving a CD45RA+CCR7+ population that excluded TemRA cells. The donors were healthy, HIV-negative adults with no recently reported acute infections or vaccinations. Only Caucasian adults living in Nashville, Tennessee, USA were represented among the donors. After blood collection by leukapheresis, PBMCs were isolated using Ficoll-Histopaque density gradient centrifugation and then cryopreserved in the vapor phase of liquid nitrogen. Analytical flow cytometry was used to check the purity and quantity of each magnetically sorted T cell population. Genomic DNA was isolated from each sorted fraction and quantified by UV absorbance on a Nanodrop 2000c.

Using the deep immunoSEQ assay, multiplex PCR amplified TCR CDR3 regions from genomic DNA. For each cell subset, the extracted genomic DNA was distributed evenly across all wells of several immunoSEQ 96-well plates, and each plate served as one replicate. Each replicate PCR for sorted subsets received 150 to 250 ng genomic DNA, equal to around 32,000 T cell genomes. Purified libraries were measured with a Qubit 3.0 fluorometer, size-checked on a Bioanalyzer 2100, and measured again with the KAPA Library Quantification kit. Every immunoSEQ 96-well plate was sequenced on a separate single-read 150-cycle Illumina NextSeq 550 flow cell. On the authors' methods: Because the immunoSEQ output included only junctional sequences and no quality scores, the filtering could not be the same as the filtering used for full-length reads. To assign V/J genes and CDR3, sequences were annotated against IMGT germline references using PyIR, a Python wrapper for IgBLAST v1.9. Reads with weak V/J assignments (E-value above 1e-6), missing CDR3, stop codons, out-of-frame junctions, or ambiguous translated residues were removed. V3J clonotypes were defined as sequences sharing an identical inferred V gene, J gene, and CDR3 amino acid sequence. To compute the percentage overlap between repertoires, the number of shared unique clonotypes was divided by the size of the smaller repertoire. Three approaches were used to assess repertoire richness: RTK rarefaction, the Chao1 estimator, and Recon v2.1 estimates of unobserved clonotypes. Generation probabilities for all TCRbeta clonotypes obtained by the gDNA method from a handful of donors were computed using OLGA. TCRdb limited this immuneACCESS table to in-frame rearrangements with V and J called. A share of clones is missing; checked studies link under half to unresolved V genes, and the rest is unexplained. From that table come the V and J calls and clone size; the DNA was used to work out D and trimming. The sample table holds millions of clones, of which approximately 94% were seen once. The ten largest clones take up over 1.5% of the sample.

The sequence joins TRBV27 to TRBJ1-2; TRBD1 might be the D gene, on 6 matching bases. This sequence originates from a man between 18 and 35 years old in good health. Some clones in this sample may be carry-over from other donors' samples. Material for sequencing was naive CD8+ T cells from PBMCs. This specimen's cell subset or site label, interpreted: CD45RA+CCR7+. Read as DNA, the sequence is TGTGCCAGCAGTCAAGGCGGGGGCGATGATGGCTACACCTTC. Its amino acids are CASSQGGGDDGYTF.